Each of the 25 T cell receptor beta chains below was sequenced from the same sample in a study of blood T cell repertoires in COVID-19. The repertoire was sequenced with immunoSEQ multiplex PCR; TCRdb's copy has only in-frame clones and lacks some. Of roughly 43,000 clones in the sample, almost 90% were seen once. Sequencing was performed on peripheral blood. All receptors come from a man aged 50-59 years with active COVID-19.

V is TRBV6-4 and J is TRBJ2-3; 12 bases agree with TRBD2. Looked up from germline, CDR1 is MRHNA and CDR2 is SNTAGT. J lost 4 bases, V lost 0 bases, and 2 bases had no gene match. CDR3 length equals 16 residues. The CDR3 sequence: CASSDSASGGADTQYF. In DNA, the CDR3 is TGTGCCAGCAGTGACTCGGCTAGCGGGGGGGCAGATACGCAGTATTTT.

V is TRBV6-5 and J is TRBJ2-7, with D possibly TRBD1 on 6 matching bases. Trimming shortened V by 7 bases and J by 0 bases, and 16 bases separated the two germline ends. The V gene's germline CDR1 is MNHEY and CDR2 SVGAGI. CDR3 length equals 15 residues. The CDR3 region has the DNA TGTGCCAGCATGGGACAATCCCAAATCTCCTACGAGCAGTACTTC. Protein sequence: CASMGQSQISYEQYF.

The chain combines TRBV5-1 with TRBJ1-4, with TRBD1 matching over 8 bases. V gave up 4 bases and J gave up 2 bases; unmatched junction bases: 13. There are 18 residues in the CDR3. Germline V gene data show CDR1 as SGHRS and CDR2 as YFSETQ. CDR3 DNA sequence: TGCGCCAGCAGCCTGGGGACACAGGGGGGGCGGACTAATGAAAAACTGTTTTTT. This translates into CASSLGTQGGRTNEKLFF.

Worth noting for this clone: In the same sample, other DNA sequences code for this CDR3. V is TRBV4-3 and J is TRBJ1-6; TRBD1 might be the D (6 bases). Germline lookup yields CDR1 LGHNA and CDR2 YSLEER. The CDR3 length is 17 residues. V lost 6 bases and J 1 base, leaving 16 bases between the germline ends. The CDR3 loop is CASRDLQGSSYNSPLHF. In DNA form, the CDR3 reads TGCGCCAGCAGGGATCTACAGGGTTCGTCCTATAATTCACCCCTCCACTTT.

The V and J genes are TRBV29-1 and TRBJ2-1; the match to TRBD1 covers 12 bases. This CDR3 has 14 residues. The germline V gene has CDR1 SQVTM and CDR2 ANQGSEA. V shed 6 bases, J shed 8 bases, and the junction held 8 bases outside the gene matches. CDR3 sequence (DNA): TGCAGCGTGGGGGGACAGGGGGCGATCCATGAGCAGTTCTTC. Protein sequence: CSVGGQGAIHEQFF.

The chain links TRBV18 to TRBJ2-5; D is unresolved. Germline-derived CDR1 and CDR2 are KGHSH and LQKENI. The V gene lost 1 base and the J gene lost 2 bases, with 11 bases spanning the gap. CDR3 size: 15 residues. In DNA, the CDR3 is TGTGCCAGCTCACCACAGCAGGCCACTCAAGAGACCCAGTACTTC. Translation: CASSPQQATQETQYF.

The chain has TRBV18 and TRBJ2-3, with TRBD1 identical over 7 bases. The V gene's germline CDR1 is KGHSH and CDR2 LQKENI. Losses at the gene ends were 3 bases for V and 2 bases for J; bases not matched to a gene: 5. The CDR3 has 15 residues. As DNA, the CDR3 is TGTGCCAGCTCACCCGACAGGGTAAACACAGATACGCAGTATTTT. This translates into CASSPDRVNTDTQYF.

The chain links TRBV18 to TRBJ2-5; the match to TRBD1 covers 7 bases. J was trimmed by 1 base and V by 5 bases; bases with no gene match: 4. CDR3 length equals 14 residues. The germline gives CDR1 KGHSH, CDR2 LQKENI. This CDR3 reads CASSSGQSQETQYF. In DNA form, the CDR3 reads TGTGCCAGCTCATCGGGACAGAGCCAAGAGACCCAGTACTTC.

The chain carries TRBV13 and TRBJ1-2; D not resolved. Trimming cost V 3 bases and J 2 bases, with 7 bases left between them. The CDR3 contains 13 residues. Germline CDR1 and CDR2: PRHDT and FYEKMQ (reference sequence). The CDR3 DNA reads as TGTGCCAGCAGCTTTCAGACAAACTATGGCTACACCTTC. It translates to CASSFQTNYGYTF. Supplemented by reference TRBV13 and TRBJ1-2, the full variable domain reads AAGVIQSPRHLIKEKRETATLKCYPIPRHDTVYWYQQGPGQDPQFLISFYEKMQSDKGSIPDRFSAQQFSDYHSELNMSSLELGDSALYFCASSFQTNYGYTFGSGTRLTVV.

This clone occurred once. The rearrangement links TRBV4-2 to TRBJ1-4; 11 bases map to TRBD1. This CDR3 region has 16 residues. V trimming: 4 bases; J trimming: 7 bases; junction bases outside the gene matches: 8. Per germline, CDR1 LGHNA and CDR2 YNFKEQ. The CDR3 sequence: CASSRTAGTGGEKLFF. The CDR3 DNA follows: TGTGCCAGCAGCCGGACAGCCGGGACAGGGGGTGAAAAACTGTTTTTT.

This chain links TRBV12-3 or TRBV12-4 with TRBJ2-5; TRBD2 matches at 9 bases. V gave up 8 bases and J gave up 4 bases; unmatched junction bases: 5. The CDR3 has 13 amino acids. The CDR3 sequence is CASLSGGSETQYF. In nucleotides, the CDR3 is TGTGCCAGCCTCAGCGGGGGGTCAGAGACCCAGTACTTC.

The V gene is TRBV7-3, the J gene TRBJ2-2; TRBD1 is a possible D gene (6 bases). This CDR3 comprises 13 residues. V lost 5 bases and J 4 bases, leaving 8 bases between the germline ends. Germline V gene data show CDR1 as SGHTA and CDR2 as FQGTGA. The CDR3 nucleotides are TGTGCCAGCAGCGTACAGGGCACCGGGGAGCTGTTTTTT. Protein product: CASSVQGTGELFF. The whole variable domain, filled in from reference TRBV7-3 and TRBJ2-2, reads GAGVSQTPSNKVTEKGKYVELRCDPISGHTALYWYRQSLGQGPEFLIYFQGTGAADDSGLPNDRFFAVRPEGSVSTLKIQRTERGDSAVYLCASSVQGTGELFFGEGSRLTVL.

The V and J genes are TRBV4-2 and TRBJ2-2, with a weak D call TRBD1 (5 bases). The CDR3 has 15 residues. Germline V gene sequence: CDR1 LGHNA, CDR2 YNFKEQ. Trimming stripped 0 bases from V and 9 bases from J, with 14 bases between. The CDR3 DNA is TGTGCCAGCAGCCAAGAGTTGGCAGGGTCTAGGGAGCTGTTTTTT. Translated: CASSQELAGSRELFF.

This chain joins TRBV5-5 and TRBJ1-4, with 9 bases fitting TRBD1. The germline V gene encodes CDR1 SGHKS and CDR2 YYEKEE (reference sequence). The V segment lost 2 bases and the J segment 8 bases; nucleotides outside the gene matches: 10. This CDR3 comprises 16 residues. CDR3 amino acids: CASSLNTGTGREKLFF. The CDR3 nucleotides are TGTGCCAGCAGCTTAAACACAGGGACAGGGCGGGAAAAACTGTTTTTT.

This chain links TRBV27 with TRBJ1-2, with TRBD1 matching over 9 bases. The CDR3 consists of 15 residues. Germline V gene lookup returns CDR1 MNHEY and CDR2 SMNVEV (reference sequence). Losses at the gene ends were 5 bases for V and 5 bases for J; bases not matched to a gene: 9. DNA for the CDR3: TGTGCCAGCAGTCCGGGACAGGGCCCGCTATATGGCTACACCTTC. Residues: CASSPGQGPLYGYTF.

CDR3 DNA: TGTGCCAGCTCACTAAACCCTCCAGGGCGGAATTCACCCCTCCACTTT. It yields the protein CASSLNPPGRNSPLHF. The rearrangement links TRBV18 to TRBJ1-6; D is perhaps TRBD1 (5 bases). This CDR3 region has 16 residues. Germline CDR1 is KGHSH and CDR2 is LQKENI. V was shortened by 4 bases and J by 7 bases, with 17 bases between the two germline ends.

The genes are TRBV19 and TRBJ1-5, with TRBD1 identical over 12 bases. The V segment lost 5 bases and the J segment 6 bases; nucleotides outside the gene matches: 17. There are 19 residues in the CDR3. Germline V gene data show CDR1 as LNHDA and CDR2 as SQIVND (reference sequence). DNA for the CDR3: TGTGCCAGTAGTCCAGAGGGGGTCTTCCGGGACAGGGGGCTTCAGCCCCAGCATTTT. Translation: CASSPEGVFRDRGLQPQHF.

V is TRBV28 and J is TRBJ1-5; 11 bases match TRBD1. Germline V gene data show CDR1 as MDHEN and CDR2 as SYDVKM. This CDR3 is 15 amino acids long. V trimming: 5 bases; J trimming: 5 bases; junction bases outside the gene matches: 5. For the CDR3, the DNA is TGTGCCAGCAGTCTTCCGGGACAGGGGGATCAGCCCCAGCATTTT. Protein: CASSLPGQGDQPQHF.

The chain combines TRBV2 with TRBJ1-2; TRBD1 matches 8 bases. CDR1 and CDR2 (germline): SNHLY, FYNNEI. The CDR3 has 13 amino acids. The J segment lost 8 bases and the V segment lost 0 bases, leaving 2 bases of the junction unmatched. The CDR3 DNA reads TGTGCCAGCAGTGAAGCGGCAGGGGGCGGCTACACCTTC. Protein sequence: CASSEAAGGGYTF.

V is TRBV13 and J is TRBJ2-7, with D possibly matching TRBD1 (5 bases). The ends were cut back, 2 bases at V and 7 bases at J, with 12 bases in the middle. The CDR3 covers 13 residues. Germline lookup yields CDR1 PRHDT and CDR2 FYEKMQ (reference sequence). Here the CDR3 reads CASSLTGVREQYF. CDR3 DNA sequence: TGTGCCAGCAGCTTAACAGGTGTGAGGGAGCAGTACTTC. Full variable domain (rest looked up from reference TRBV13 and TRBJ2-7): AAGVIQSPRHLIKEKRETATLKCYPIPRHDTVYWYQQGPGQDPQFLISFYEKMQSDKGSIPDRFSAQQFSDYHSELNMSSLELGDSALYFCASSLTGVREQYFGPGTRLTVT.

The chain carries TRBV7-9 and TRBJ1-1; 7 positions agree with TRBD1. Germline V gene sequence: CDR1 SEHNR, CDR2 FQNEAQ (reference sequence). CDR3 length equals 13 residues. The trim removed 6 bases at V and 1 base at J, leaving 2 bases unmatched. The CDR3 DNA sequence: TGTGCCAGCAGGAGACAGGGGAACACTGAAGCTTTCTTT. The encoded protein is CASRRQGNTEAFF. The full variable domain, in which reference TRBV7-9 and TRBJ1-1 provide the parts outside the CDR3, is DTGVSQNPRHKITKRGQNVTFRCDPISEHNRLYWYRQTLGQGPEFLTYFQNEAQLEKSRLLSDRFSAERPKGSFSTLEIQRTEQGDSAMYLCASRRQGNTEAFFGQGTRLTVV.

CDR3 DNA sequence: TGCGCCAGCAGCTTCCAGGGGCAAAATTCACCCCTCCACTTT. It translates to CASSFQGQNSPLHF. The chain combines TRBV5-1 with TRBJ1-6; D is perhaps TRBD1 (6 bases). The germline V gene has CDR1 SGHRS and CDR2 YFSETQ. The length of the CDR3 is 14 residues. The V gene lost 2 bases and the J gene lost 7 bases, with 10 bases spanning the gap.

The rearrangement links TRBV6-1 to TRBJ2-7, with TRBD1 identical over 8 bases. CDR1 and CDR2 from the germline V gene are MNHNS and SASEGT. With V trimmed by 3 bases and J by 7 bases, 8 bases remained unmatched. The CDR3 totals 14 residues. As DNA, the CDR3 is TGTGCCAGCAGTGATCAGGACAGGGTGGGAGAGCAGTACTTC. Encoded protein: CASSDQDRVGEQYF.

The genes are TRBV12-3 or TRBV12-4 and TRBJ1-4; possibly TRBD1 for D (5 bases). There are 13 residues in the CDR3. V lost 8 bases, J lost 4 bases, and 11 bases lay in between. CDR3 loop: CASHGHNNEKLFF. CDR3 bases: TGTGCCAGCCACGGACACAATAATGAAAAACTGTTTTTT.

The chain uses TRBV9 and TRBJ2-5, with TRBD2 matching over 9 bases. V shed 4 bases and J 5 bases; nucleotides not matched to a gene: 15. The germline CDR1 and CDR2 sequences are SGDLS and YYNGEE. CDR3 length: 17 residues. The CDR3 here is CASSTTPRRGGLETQYF. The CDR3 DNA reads TGTGCCAGCAGCACGACCCCAAGGCGGGGGGGCCTCGAGACCCAGTACTTC. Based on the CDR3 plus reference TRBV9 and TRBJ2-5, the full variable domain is DSGVTQTPKHLITATGQRVTLRCSPRSGDLSVYWYQQSLDQGLQFLIQYYNGEERAKGNILERFSAQQFPDLHSELNLSSLELGDSALYFCASSTTPRRGGLETQYFGPGTRLLVL.